Listed here are 12 T cell receptor beta chains from one sample, sequenced in a study of cytomegalovirus exposure and HLA in healthy donors. Researchers ran the PCR with 60 Vbeta and 13 Jbeta primers. The repertoire was sequenced with immunoSEQ multiplex PCR; TCRdb's copy has only in-frame clones and lacks some. Of about 200,000 clones in the sample, about 80% were seen once. The sequencing input was PBMCs. Every receptor here comes from a man aged 30 to 39 in good health and CMV-seronegative.

The V gene is TRBV27, the J gene TRBJ2-7, with TRBD2 identical over 8 bases. The germline V gene encodes CDR1 MNHEY and CDR2 SMNVEV (reference sequence). J gave up 5 bases and V 6 bases, and 9 bases lay outside the gene matches. The CDR3 is made up of 14 amino acids. The CDR3 sequence is CASSLGTRPNEQYF. CDR3 bases: TGTGCCAGCAGCCTCGGGACTAGGCCCAACGAGCAGTACTTC.

The genes are TRBV5-1 and TRBJ2-7; D unresolved. The ends were cut back, 5 bases at V and 5 bases at J, with 14 bases in the middle. The CDR3 is 13 amino acids. CDR1 is SGHRS, CDR2 YFSETQ, per germline. CDR3: CASSFFIADEQYF. The DNA of the CDR3 is TGCGCCAGCAGTTTTTTCATCGCGGACGAGCAGTACTTC.

This clone was recorded a few times. This chain joins TRBV27 and TRBJ1-2; TRBD1 agrees at 9 bases. Trimming removed 5 bases from V and 8 bases from J; junction bases left unmatched: 12. CDR3 length: 15 residues. Per germline, CDR1 MNHEY and CDR2 SMNVEV (reference sequence). This CDR3 reads CASSHLDRGKFGYTF. The CDR3 DNA is TGTGCCAGCAGTCATCTGGACAGGGGAAAATTCGGCTACACCTTC.

The gene calls are TRBV7-2 and TRBJ2-1, with a tentative D call TRBD1 (6 bases). CDR1 and CDR2 (germline): SGHTA, FQGNSA. Trimming took 5 bases from V and 5 from J, leaving 10 bases between them. The CDR3 covers 13 residues. The CDR3 reads CASSHYRDNEQFF. The DNA for the CDR3 is TGTGCCAGCAGCCACTACAGGGACAATGAGCAGTTCTTC.

V and J are TRBV7-9 and TRBJ2-3; weak D call: TRBD2 (6 bases). Germline values: CDR1 SEHNR, CDR2 FQNEAQ (reference sequence). CDR3 size: 18 residues. Trimming took off 4 bases at V and 2 bases at J, with 22 bases between the two ends. The CDR3 bases are TGTGCCAGCAGCTACTCGAGGGACTCCCCGCGAACCACAGATACGCAGTATTTT. This encodes CASSYSRDSPRTTDTQYF.

The genes are TRBV18 and TRBJ1-4; no reliable D call. Germline-derived CDR1 and CDR2 are KGHSH and LQKENI. The CDR3 is 13 amino acids. The V gene lost 2 bases and the J gene lost 11 bases, with 12 bases spanning the gap. CDR3 DNA: TGTGCCAGCTCACCAGAGTCACAGCGGAAACTGTTTTTT. This translates into CASSPESQRKLFF.

The chain recombines TRBV27 with TRBJ2-2, with a tentative D call TRBD2 (5 bases). Germline values: CDR1 MNHEY, CDR2 SMNVEV (reference sequence). Trimming removed 2 bases from V and 7 bases from J, with 17 bases in between. The CDR3 covers 16 residues. Here the CDR3 DNA reads TGTGCCAGCAGTTTAACGTTCGGGGATGGAGGCGGGGAGCTGTTTTTT. The encoded protein is CASSLTFGDGGGELFF.

The chain has TRBV5-1 and TRBJ1-5; TRBD1 might be the D (6 bases). CDR1 is SGHRS and CDR2 is YFSETQ in the germline V gene. CDR3 length: 15 amino acids. V shed 0 bases and J shed 6 bases, with 13 bases lying between them. In DNA, the CDR3 is TGCGCCAGCAGCTTGGGGACAGATTTCCTTCAGCCCCAGCATTTT. As protein: CASSLGTDFLQPQHF.

The chain couples TRBV14 to TRBJ2-1; 8 bases align to TRBD2. V dropped 2 bases and J dropped 1; count of bases not matched to a gene: 10. CDR1 and CDR2 (germline): SGHDN, FVKESK. The CDR3 has 18 amino acids. Written as DNA, the CDR3 is TGTGCCAGCAGCCAAAGGGAAGGTAGCGGGAAATCCTACAATGAGCAGTTCTTC. Encoded protein: CASSQREGSGKSYNEQFF.

The V call is TRBV2, the J call TRBJ2-5; 9 bases agree with TRBD1. The DNA end favors TRBJ2-7, so the J call may be wrong. The germline V gene has CDR1 SNHLY and CDR2 FYNNEI. This CDR3 is 17 amino acids long. The CDR3 loop reads CASSDRLLDRGLYEQYF. The CDR3, as DNA: TGTGCCAGCAGTGATCGATTACTCGACAGGGGGTTATACGAGCAGTACTTC.

The table lists this clone with a count of one. This chain connects TRBV2 to TRBJ2-5; possibly TRBD1 for D (6 bases). This CDR3 is 15 amino acids long. The germline V gene has CDR1 SNHLY and CDR2 FYNNEI. V lost 1 base and J lost 4, with 13 bases in between. The CDR3 here is CASSEGGQGRETQYF. The DNA for the CDR3 is TGTGCCAGCAGTGAAGGGGGGCAGGGACGAGAGACCCAGTACTTC.

CDR3 nucleotides: TGTGCCAGCAGCCTACATTCAGGGGGCTACTATGGCTACACCTTC. It is translated as CASSLHSGGYYGYTF. The chain carries TRBV28 and TRBJ1-2, with 8 bases lining up with TRBD1. Per the germline V gene, CDR1 is MDHEN and CDR2 is SYDVKM. The CDR3 spans 15 residues. With 6 bases clipped from V and 3 bases from J, the junction kept 9 bases outside the gene matches.